Below, 16 T cell receptor beta chains from the same sample are listed, as sequenced in a study of blood T cell repertoires in COVID-19. Repertoires were generated with immunoSEQ multiplex PCR, while TCRdb's copy carries only in-frame clones and drops some. This sample has 200,000 or so clones; 65% to 90% occur once, and the top ten carry less than 4.5%. Sequencing was performed on peripheral blood. These TCRs come from a man aged 45-65 years with acute or convalescent COVID-19.

The V gene is TRBV7-2, the J gene TRBJ1-5; no clear D. V was clipped by 5 bases and J by 0 bases, with 11 bases between them. This CDR3 comprises 15 residues. Germline values: CDR1 SGHTA, CDR2 FQGNSA. Here the CDR3 reads CASSVQPISNQPQHF. The CDR3 DNA reads as TGTGCCAGCAGCGTACAACCGATTAGCAATCAGCCCCAGCATTTT.

The V and J genes are TRBV6-5 and TRBJ1-1; 8 bases agree with TRBD1. The germline V gene has CDR1 MNHEY and CDR2 SVGAGI. CDR3 size: 14 residues. The V gene end was trimmed by 4 bases and the J gene end by 4 bases; junction bases not matched to a gene: 5. The CDR3 sequence: CASSSPTGGTEAFF. Written as DNA, the CDR3 is TGTGCCAGCAGTTCACCTACAGGGGGCACTGAAGCTTTCTTT.

The V and J genes are TRBV7-9 and TRBJ1-5; 9 bases fit TRBD1. Germline loops: CDR1 SEHNR, CDR2 FQNEAQ (reference sequence). CDR3 size: 15 residues. Trimming took 5 bases from V and 7 from J; bases not matched to a gene: 9. CDR3 region: CASSLTGGAEQPQHF. CDR3 bases: TGTGCCAGCAGCCTTACAGGGGGCGCAGAGCAGCCCCAGCATTTT.

The chain joins TRBV29-1 to TRBJ1-4; D gene unclear. The germline V gene has CDR1 SQVTM and CDR2 ANQGSEA. With 2 bases removed from V and 7 bases from J, the gap between germline ends came to 5 bases. CDR3 length: 11 residues. CDR3 amino acids: CSVEIFEKLFF. CDR3 DNA sequence: TGCAGCGTTGAAATCTTTGAAAAACTGTTTTTT.

The V and J genes are TRBV14 and TRBJ1-1; possibly TRBD1 for D (5 bases). Trimming cost V 2 bases and J 1 base, with 14 bases left between them. There are 16 residues in the CDR3. Germline-derived CDR1 and CDR2 are SGHDN and FVKESK. CDR3 in DNA: TGTGCCAGCAGCCAACAGGTTCTGGGGGGGAACACTGAAGCTTTCTTT. Amino acid sequence: CASSQQVLGGNTEAFF.

CDR3 loop: CASSLGQGGTEAFF. The CDR3 DNA sequence: TGTGCCAGCAGCCTTGGACAGGGGGGCACTGAAGCTTTCTTT. The chain employs TRBV3-1 (or the pseudogene TRBV3-2) and TRBJ1-1, with 10 bases fitting TRBD1. Germline assignment: CDR1 LGHDT and CDR2 YNNKEL (reference sequence). V lost 4 bases to trimming and J lost 4 bases; unmatched junction nucleotides: 3. The CDR3 consists of 14 residues.

The J gene is TRBJ1-1, the V gene TRBV18; 8 nucleotides match TRBD1. This CDR3 is 16 amino acids long. V lost 3 bases, J lost 3 bases, and 9 bases stayed unmatched. Germline values: CDR1 KGHSH, CDR2 LQKENI. The CDR3 DNA reads as TGTGCCAGCTCACCCCGGGGCAGGGGGCTGGACACTGAAGCTTTCTTT. Its translation is CASSPRGRGLDTEAFF.

Concerning this clone itself: Other DNA sequences in the sample encode the same CDR3. This sequence joins TRBV6-5 and TRBJ1-1; D perhaps matches TRBD1 (6 bases). CDR3 size: 13 residues. The V and J ends lost 7 bases and 1 base respectively, with 10 bases between them. Per the germline V gene, CDR1 is MNHEY and CDR2 is SVGAGI. The CDR3 DNA reads as TGTGCCAGCAAGTTACAGGGGAACACTGAAGCTTTCTTT. Translating gives CASKLQGNTEAFF.

In its sample, this clone was seen a few times. This chain links TRBV19 with TRBJ1-2, with D unclear. V lost 2 bases to trimming and J lost 0 bases, with 7 bases between them. The CDR3 has 14 residues. CDR1 LNHDA and CDR2 SQIVND come from the germline V gene (reference sequence). The CDR3 DNA sequence: TGTGCCAGTAGTATATCTCGAGCTAACTATGGCTACACCTTC. It translates to CASSISRANYGYTF.

The CDR3 nucleotides are TGCGCCAGCAGCTTTACGGTCAGCGAGAATTCACCCCTCCACTTT. Translation gives CASSFTVSENSPLHF. V and J are TRBV5-1 and TRBJ1-6; no clear D gene. Deletions cut 2 bases from V and 7 bases from J, with 13 bases between. The CDR3 is made up of 15 amino acids. Germline loops: CDR1 SGHRS, CDR2 YFSETQ. Full variable domain (outside the CDR3, taken from reference TRBV5-1 and TRBJ1-6): KAGVTQTPRYLIKTRGQQVTLSCSPISGHRSVSWYQQTPGQGLQFLFEYFSETQRNKGNFPGRFSGRQFSNSRSEMNVSTLELGDSALYLCASSFTVSENSPLHFGNGTRLTVT.

This clone was counted a few times. The chain couples TRBV27 to TRBJ1-4; TRBD1 aligns across 8 bases. Germline lookup yields CDR1 MNHEY and CDR2 SMNVEV (reference sequence). This CDR3 has 15 residues. The V segment lost 2 bases and the J segment 3 bases; nucleotides outside the gene matches: 2. CDR3 DNA sequence: TGTGCCAGCAGTTTACAGGGGGCGGCTAATGAAAAACTGTTTTTT. This codes for CASSLQGAANEKLFF.

This clone was detected once. The chain links TRBV4-2 to TRBJ1-3; D gene uncertain. There are 18 residues in the CDR3. Germline values: CDR1 LGHNA, CDR2 YNFKEQ. V dropped 1 base and J dropped 2 bases, with 18 bases sitting between them. CDR3 DNA sequence: TGTGCCAGCAGCCAAGCCCGTGGAGCCGGAGGCACTGGAAACACCATATATTTT. Translating it yields CASSQARGAGGTGNTIYF.

This sequence joins TRBV29-1 and TRBJ1-2, with D possibly matching TRBD1 (6 bases). The CDR3 extends over 12 amino acids. Germline V gene data show CDR1 as SQVTM and CDR2 as ANQGSEA. V lost 7 bases, J lost 5 bases, and 14 bases lay in between. The CDR3 region has the DNA TGCAGCGCCTACAGGGTTTCGTATGGCTACACCTTC. This gives the protein CSAYRVSYGYTF. Full variable domain (remainder filled in from reference TRBV29-1 and TRBJ1-2): SAVISQKPSRDICQRGTSLTIQCQVDSQVTMMFWYRQQPGQSLTLIATANQGSEATYESGFVIDKFPISRPNLTFSTLTVSNMSPEDSSIYLCSAYRVSYGYTFGSGTRLTVV.

This clone was detected only a few times. This rearrangement joins TRBV4-1 to TRBJ1-2; a possible D gene is TRBD1 (5 bases). V was pared by 8 bases and J by 6 bases, with 19 bases between. Germline CDR1 reads MGHRA; CDR2 reads YSYEKL. CDR3 length: 14 amino acids. The CDR3 coding sequence is TGCGCCAGCTCCCCTGGGGACTATCTGGATGGCTACACCTTC. Its translation is CASSPGDYLDGYTF.

This clone has only a few counts. The rearrangement uses TRBV19 and TRBJ1-3; 7 nucleotides agree with TRBD1. CDR3 length equals 14 residues. Losses at the gene ends were 7 bases for V and 2 bases for J; bases not matched to a gene: 5. Germline V gives CDR1 LNHDA, CDR2 SQIVND (reference sequence). For the CDR3, the DNA is TGTGCCAGTAAACAGGGGACCCCTGGAAACACCATATATTTT. The encoded protein is CASKQGTPGNTIYF. The full variable domain, with the rest looked up from reference TRBV19 and TRBJ1-3, is DGGITQSPKYLFRKEGQNVTLSCEQNLNHDAMYWYRQDPGQGLRLIYYSQIVNDFQKGDIAEGYSVSREKKESFPLTVTSAQKNPTAFYLCASKQGTPGNTIYFGEGSWLTVV.

The J gene is TRBJ2-1, the V gene TRBV6-5; maybe TRBD1 (5 bases). The germline V and J ends were trimmed by 6 bases and 10 bases, with 19 bases remaining between them. The CDR3 has 14 residues. From germline, CDR1 is MNHEY and CDR2 SVGAGI. This chain's CDR3 is CASRATALGVEQFF. The CDR3 DNA sequence: TGTGCCAGCAGGGCCACGGCCTTAGGGGTAGAGCAGTTCTTC.